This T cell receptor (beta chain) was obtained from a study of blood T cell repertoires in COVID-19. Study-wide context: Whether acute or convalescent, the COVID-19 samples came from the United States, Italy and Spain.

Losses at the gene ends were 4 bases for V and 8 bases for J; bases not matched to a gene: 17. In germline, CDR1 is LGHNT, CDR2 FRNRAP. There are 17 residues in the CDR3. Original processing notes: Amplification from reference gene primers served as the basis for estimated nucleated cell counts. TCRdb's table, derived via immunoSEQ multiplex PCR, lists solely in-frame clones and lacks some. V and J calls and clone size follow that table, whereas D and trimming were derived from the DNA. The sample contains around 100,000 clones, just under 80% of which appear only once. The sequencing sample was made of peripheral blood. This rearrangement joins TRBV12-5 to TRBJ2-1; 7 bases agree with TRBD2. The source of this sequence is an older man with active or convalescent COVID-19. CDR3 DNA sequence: TGTGCTAGTGGTTCGGGGACGACGGGAGGTTCAATCGATGAGCAGTTCTTC. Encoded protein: CASGSGTTGGSIDEQFF. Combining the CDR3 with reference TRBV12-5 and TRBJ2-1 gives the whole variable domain DARVTQTPRHKVTEMGQEVTMRCQPILGHNTVFWYRQTMMQGLELLAYFRNRAPLDDSGMPKDRFSAEMPDATLATLKIQPSEPRDSAVYFCASGSGTTGGSIDEQFFGPGTRLTVL.